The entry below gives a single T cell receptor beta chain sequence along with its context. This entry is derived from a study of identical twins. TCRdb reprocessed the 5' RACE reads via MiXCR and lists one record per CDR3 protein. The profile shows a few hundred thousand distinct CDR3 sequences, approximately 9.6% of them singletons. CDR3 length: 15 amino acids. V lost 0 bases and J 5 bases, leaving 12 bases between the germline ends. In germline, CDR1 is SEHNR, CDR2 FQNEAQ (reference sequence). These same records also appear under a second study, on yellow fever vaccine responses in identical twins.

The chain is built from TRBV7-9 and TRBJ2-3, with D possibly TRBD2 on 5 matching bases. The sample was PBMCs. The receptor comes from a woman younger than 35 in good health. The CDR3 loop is CASSLAPGMVDTQYF. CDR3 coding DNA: TGTGCCAGCAGCTTAGCGCCGGGGATGGTAGATACGCAGTATTTT.